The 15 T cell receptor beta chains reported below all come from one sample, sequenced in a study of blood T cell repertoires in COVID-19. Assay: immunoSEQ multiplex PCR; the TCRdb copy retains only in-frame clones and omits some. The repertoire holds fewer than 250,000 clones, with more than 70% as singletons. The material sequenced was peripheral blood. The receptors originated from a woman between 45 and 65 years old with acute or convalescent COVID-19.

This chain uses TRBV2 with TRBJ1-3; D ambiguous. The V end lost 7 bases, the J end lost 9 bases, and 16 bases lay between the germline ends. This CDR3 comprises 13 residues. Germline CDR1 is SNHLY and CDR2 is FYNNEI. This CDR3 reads CASTLGEETTIYF. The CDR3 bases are TGTGCCAGCACCCTCGGGGAGGAAACCACCATATATTTT. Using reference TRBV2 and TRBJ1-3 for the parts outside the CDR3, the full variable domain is EPEVTQTPSHQVTQMGQEVILRCVPISNHLYFYWYRQILGQKVEFLVSFYNNEISEKSEIFDDQFSVERPDGSNFTLKIRSTKLEDSAMYFCASTLGEETTIYFGEGSWLTVV.

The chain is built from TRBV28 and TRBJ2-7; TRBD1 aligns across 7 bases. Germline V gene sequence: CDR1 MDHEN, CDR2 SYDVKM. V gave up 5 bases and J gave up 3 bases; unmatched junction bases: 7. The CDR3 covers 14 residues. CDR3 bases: TGTGCCAGCAGTCGGAACAGGGGTAGCTACGAGCAGTACTTC. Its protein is CASSRNRGSYEQYF.

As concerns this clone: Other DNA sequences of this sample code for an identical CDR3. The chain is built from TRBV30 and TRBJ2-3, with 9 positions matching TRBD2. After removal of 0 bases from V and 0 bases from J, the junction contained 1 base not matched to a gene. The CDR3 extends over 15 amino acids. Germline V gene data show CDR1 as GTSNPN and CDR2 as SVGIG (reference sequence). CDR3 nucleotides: TGTGCCTGGAGTGTAACTAGCGGGAGCACAGATACGCAGTATTTT. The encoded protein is CAWSVTSGSTDTQYF.

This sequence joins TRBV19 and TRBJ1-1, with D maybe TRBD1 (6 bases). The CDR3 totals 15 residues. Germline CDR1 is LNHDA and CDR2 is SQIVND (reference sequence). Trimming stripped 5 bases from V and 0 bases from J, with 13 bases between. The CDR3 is CASSPPGHLNTEAFF. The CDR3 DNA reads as TGTGCCAGTAGTCCCCCGGGACATTTGAACACTGAAGCTTTCTTT.

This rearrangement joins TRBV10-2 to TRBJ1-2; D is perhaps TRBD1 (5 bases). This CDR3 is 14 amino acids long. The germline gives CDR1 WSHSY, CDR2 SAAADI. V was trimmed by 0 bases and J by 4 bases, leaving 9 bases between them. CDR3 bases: TGCGCCAGCAGTGAGTCCCTGACAGTCTATGGCTACACCTTC. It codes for CASSESLTVYGYTF.

CDR3 region: CASTEPHSSGNTIYF. The CDR3 region has the DNA TGCGCCAGTACCGAACCCCACAGTTCTGGAAACACCATATATTTT. The chain combines TRBV23-1 with TRBJ1-3; no clear D gene. TRBV23-1 is an open reading frame whose function is uncertain. The CDR3 extends over 15 amino acids. V gave up 9 bases and J gave up 1 base, with 16 bases separating them.

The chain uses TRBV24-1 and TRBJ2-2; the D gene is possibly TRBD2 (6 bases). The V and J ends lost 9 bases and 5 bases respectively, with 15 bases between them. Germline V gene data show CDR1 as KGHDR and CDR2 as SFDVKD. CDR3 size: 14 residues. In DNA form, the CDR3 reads TGTGCCACCGCCCGTACTAGCAAAACCGGGGAGCTGTTTTTT. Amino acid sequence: CATARTSKTGELFF.

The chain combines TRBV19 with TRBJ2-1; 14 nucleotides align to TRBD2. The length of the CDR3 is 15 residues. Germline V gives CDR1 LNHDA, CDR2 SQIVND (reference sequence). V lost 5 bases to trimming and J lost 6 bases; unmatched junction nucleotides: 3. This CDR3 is CASSAGLAGGNEQFF. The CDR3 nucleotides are TGTGCCAGTAGTGCAGGACTAGCGGGAGGCAATGAGCAGTTCTTC. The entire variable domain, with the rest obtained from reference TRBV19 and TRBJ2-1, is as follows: DGGITQSPKYLFRKEGQNVTLSCEQNLNHDAMYWYRQDPGQGLRLIYYSQIVNDFQKGDIAEGYSVSREKKESFPLTVTSAQKNPTAFYLCASSAGLAGGNEQFFGPGTRLTVL.

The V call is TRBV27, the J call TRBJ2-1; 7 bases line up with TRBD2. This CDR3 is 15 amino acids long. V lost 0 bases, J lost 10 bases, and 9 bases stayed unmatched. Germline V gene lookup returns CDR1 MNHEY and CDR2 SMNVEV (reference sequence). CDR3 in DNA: TGTGCCAGCAGTTTATCGAGGGGTAGCGGGCTAGAGCAGTTCTTC. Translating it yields CASSLSRGSGLEQFF.

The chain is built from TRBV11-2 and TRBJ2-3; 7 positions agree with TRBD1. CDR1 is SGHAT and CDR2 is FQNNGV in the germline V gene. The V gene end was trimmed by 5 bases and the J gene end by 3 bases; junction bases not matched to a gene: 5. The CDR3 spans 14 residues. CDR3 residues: CASSHDRATDTQYF. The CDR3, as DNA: TGTGCCAGCAGCCACGACAGGGCTACAGATACGCAGTATTTT.

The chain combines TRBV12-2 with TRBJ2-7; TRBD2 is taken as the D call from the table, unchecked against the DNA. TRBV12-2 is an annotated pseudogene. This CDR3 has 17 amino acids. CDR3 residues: CASLDTRGLHSTYEQYF. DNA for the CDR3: TGTGCAAGTCTTGACACAAGGGGACTTCACTCTACCTACGAGCAGTACTTC.

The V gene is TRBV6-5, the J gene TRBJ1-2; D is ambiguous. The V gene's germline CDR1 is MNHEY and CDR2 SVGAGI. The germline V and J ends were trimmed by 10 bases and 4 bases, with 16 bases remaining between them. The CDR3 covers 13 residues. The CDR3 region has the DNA TGTGCCACAGCCAGGCGCCCAGGCTATGGCTACACCTTC. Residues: CATARRPGYGYTF.

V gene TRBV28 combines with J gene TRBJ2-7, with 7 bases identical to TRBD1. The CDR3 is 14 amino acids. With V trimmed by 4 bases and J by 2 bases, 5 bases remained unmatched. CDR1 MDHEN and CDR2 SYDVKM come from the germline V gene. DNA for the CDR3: TGTGCCAGCAGTTCGACAGGGATCGCCTACGAGCAGTACTTC. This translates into CASSSTGIAYEQYF.

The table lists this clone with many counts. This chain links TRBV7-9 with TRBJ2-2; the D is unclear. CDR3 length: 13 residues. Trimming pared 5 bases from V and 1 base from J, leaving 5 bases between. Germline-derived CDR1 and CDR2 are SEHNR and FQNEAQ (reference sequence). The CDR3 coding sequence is TGTGCCAGCAGCATACAGAACACCGGGGAGCTGTTTTTT. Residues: CASSIQNTGELFF. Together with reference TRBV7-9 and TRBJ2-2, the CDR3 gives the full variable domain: DTGVSQNPRHKITKRGQNVTFRCDPISEHNRLYWYRQTLGQGPEFLTYFQNEAQLEKSRLLSDRFSAERPKGSFSTLEIQRTEQGDSAMYLCASSIQNTGELFFGEGSRLTVL.

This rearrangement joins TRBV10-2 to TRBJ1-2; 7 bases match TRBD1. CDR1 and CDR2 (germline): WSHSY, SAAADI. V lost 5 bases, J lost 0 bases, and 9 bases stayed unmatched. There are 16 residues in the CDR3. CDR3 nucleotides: TGCGCCAGCAGTCGGTCGACAGGGCCTCCTAACTATGGCTACACCTTC. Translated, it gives CASSRSTGPPNYGYTF.